This T cell receptor (beta chain) was identified in a study of T cells after yellow fever vaccination. Study-wide background: The authors prepared low-cell-number fractions using SMART-Seq v4 Ultra Low Input.

Study outcomes and limitations: The booster response re-showed most primary clones: about 96% CD4, 88% CD8. Peaking on day 5 versus 15, the secondary response was faster but weaker. It was a small share of clonotypes that appeared in both CD4 and CD8 compartments.

V was cut by 1 base and J by 6 bases, with 7 bases left in between. The germline CDR1 and CDR2 sequences are SEHNR and FQNEAQ (reference sequence). The CDR3 contains 12 residues. Remarks on this clonotype: Its cognate antigen is unknown.

MiXCR, applied by TCRdb to the 5' RACE reads, yields one record per CDR3 protein. The data contain 550,000 to 750,000 distinct CDR3 sequences, roughly 14% of them singletons. This specimen consisted of PBMCs, obtained on the day of the yellow fever booster vaccination. This clonotype was sampled from a man aged 30 to 39 who received the YFV17D yellow fever vaccine. The chain combines TRBV7-9 with TRBJ2-7; D is unresolved. The CDR3 loop is CASSLDPVEQYF. In DNA, the CDR3 is TGTGCCAGCAGCTTAGATCCGGTCGAGCAGTACTTC.